The 10 T cell receptor beta chains reported below all come from one sample, sequenced in a study of blood T cell repertoires in COVID-19. Sequencing was performed with immunoSEQ multiplex PCR; in TCRdb, only in-frame clones are kept and a portion is missing. This sample has fewer than 700,000 clones, with roughly 89% found just once. What was sequenced was peripheral blood. These receptors were taken from a woman aged 50 to 60 with COVID-19, enrolled during active disease.

The chain links TRBV10-3 to TRBJ2-7; D possibly corresponds to TRBD1 (5 bases). CDR3 length: 12 residues. Trimming shortened V by 6 bases and J by 1 base, and 7 bases separated the two germline ends. Germline V gives CDR1 ENHRY, CDR2 SYGVKD. In DNA, the CDR3 is TGTGCCATCAGGACAGTGTCCTACGAGCAGTACTTC. It specifies CAIRTVSYEQYF.

This clone was recorded a few times. The chain recombines TRBV7-9 with TRBJ1-2; D might be TRBD1 (5 bases). With 5 bases removed from V and 5 bases from J, the gap between germline ends came to 15 bases. In germline, CDR1 is SEHNR, CDR2 FQNEAQ (reference sequence). The CDR3 is 14 amino acids. CDR3 in DNA: TGTGCCAGCAGCGATCGCGGGACGGAGTATGGCTACACCTTC. It specifies CASSDRGTEYGYTF.

The CDR3 loop reads CASSVGASGGYEQYF. The CDR3, as DNA: TGTGCCAGCAGCGTAGGGGCTAGCGGGGGCTACGAGCAGTACTTC. This sequence joins TRBV9 and TRBJ2-7; 10 bases are shared with TRBD2. The length of the CDR3 is 15 residues. V was clipped by 0 bases and J by 3 bases; unmatched bases: 3. Germline V gene data show CDR1 as SGDLS and CDR2 as YYNGEE. Looking up the rest from reference TRBV9 and TRBJ2-7 gives the full variable domain: DSGVTQTPKHLITATGQRVTLRCSPRSGDLSVYWYQQSLDQGLQFLIQYYNGEERAKGNILERFSAQQFPDLHSELNLSSLELGDSALYFCASSVGASGGYEQYFGPGTRLTVT.

V usage is TRBV6-5 and J usage is TRBJ1-1; D is undetermined. V dropped 2 bases and J dropped 5 bases, with 9 bases sitting between them. Germline-derived CDR1 and CDR2 are MNHEY and SVGAGI. The CDR3 contains 13 residues. The CDR3 loop reads CASSYTPGTEAFF. In nucleotides, the CDR3 is TGTGCCAGCAGTTACACCCCCGGGACTGAAGCTTTCTTT.

The CDR3: CASSQSTPWSFEYGYTF. The CDR3 region has the DNA TGCGCCAGCAGTCAATCAACGCCGTGGAGCTTTGAGTATGGCTACACCTTC. The V and J genes are TRBV23-1 and TRBJ1-2; D is ambiguous. TRBV23-1 is marked as an open reading frame, function uncertain. This CDR3 is built from 17 residues. V lost 0 bases and J lost 5, with 19 bases in between.

This chain's CDR3 is CASSPSWEGTGVDYGYTF. The CDR3 nucleotides are TGTGCCAGCAGCCCCAGTTGGGAAGGGACAGGGGTGGACTATGGCTACACCTTC. The chain employs TRBV9 and TRBJ1-2, with TRBD1 matching over 10 bases. Trimming took 4 bases from V and 3 from J; bases not matched to a gene: 15. The germline CDR1 and CDR2 sequences are SGDLS and YYNGEE. The length of the CDR3 is 18 residues.

V gene TRBV30 combines with J gene TRBJ2-2; D gene ambiguous. This CDR3 contains 12 residues. Germline V lookup: CDR1 GTSNPN, CDR2 SVGIG (reference sequence). Between the trimmed V and J ends, which lost 3 bases and 4 bases, there was a span of 6 bases. CDR3 nucleotides: TGTGCCTGGAGGACTGGCACCGGGGAGCTGTTTTTT. Translated: CAWRTGTGELFF.

This rearrangement joins TRBV3-1 (or the pseudogene TRBV3-2) to TRBJ2-3; D perhaps matches TRBD1 (6 bases). The ends were cut back, 0 bases at V and 5 bases at J, with 21 bases in the middle. The germline V gene encodes CDR1 LGHDT and CDR2 YNNKEL (reference sequence). CDR3 length: 18 amino acids. Written as DNA, the CDR3 is TGTGCCAGCAGCCAAGACTTCCCGGGACACCGAACCTTAGATACGCAGTATTTT. Its translation: CASSQDFPGHRTLDTQYF.

The rearrangement links TRBV5-1 to TRBJ2-1; possibly TRBD2 for D (5 bases). Germline loops: CDR1 SGHRS, CDR2 YFSETQ. V was trimmed by 0 bases and J by 0 bases, leaving 16 bases between them. This CDR3 is built from 18 residues. The CDR3, as DNA: TGCGCCAGCAGCTTGGGGGCCGGGGTAGGAAACTCCTACAATGAGCAGTTCTTC. Residues: CASSLGAGVGNSYNEQFF.

This CDR3 is CAWARTGFGYTF. As DNA, the CDR3 is TGTGCCTGGGCTCGAACAGGGTTTGGCTACACCTTC. The chain combines TRBV30 with TRBJ1-2, with D tentatively TRBD1 (6 bases). V lost 5 bases to trimming and J lost 7 bases, with 14 bases between them. The CDR3 extends over 12 amino acids. Germline-derived CDR1 and CDR2 are GTSNPN and SVGIG (reference sequence). The full variable domain, rest sourced from reference TRBV30 and TRBJ1-2, is SQTIHQWPATLVQPVGSPLSLECTVEGTSNPNLYWYRQAAGRGLQLLFYSVGIGQISSEVPQNLSASRPQDRQFILSSKKLLLSDSGFYLCAWARTGFGYTFGSGTRLTVV.